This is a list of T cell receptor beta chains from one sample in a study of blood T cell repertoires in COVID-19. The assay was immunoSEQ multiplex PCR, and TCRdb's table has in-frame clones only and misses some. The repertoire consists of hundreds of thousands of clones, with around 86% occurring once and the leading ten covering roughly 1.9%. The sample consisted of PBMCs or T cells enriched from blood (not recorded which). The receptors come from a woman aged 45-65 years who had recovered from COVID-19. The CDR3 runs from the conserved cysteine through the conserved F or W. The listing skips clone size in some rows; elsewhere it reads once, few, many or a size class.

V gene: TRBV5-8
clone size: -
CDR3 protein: CASSLFGLYF

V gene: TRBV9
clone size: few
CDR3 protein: CASSKSGGKDTQYF

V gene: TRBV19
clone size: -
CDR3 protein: CASSLQGFVGNGYTF

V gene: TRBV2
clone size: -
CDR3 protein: CASSDGTGNDYGYTF

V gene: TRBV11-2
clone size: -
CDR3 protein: CASSLGQTSANTGELFF

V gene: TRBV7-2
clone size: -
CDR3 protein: CASSGRRQETQYF

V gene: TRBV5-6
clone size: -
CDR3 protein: CASSLVLGWKSTDTQYF

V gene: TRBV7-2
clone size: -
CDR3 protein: CASSLVRDRDQETQYF

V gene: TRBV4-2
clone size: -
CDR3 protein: CASSQDRPGNNYGYTF

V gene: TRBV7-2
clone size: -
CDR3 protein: CASSKTSGGRETQYF

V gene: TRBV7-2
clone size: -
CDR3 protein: CASSLGLVTRTEAFF

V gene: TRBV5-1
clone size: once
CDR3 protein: CASSLVAGLAGKSTDTQYF

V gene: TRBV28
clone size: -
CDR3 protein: CASTPVDRSYNEQFF

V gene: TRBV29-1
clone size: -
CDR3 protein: CSADRENTDTQYF

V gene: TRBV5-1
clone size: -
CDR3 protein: CASSLAGGISGNTIYF

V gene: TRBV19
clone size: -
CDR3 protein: CASSIEGASVEQYF

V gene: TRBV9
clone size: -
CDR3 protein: CASSAGTANTEAFF

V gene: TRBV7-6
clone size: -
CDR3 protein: CASSQVVSEQYF

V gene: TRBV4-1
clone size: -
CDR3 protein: CASSQDAVSNQPQHF

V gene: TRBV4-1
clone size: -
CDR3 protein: CASSIGTGGSVLYNEQFF

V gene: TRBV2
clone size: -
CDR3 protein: CASRKGATTDTQYF

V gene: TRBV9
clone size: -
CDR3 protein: CASSPLALAGGEQYF

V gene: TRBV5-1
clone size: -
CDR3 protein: CASSLAQLGNTGELFF

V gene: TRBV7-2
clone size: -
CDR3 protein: CASSIGLAGSSPPVFF

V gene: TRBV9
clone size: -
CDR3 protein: CASSGLTGGTDTQYF

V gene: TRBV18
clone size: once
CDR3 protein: CASSPPQGQNTEAFF

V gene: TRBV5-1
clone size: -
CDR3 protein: CASSLAFNLAGNEQFF

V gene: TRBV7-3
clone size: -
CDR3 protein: CASSRTRGSGANVLTF

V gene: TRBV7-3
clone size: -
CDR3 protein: CASSLTRTRANTEAFF

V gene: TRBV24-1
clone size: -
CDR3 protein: CATSERDRETYNEQFF

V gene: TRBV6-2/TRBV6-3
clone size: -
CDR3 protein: CASSYAGLAGGRKETQYF

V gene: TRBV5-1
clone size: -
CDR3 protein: CASSHRTGTGNTEAFF

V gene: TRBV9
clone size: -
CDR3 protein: CASSHPRTGGDNQPQHF

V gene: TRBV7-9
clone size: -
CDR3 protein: CASSGGGQPQHF

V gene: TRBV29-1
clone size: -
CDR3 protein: CSVYGSGGYYGYTF

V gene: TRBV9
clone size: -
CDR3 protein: CASSSTGGGQPQHF

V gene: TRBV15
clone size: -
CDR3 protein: CATSRGGGGSVYGYTF

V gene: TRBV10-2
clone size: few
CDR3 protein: CASSEPPGDTEAFF